A selection of T cell receptor beta chains follows, all from one sample in a study of Ad26.COV2.S vaccination and SARS-CoV-2 variants. TCRdb's copy holds only in-frame clones and misses some; the assay was immunoSEQ multiplex PCR. This table has around 450,000 clones, roughly 87% appearing once. The specimen was peripheral blood, collected in a trial of Ad26.COV2.S vaccine versus placebo. These receptors were collected from a person aged 18-60 years who received the Ad26.COV2.S COVID-19 vaccine or a placebo. Each CDR3 is given with its conserved first and last residue. A D gene is named only where the DNA matches it firmly. For some rows the clone size is stated as once, few or many, or as a class when expanded; others skip it.

j_call clone_size v_call d_call cdr3_nt cdr3_aa
TRBJ1-1 . TRBV7-9 . TGTGCCAGCAGCTTAGATAGGGGGAGGACTGAAGCTTTCTTT CASSLDRGRTEAFF
TRBJ1-2 . TRBV5-1 TRBD1 TGCGCCAGCAGCTTGGGATTTGACAGGGGGGGAACCTTC CASSLGFDRGGTF
TRBJ2-1 . TRBV3-1/TRBV3-2 . TGTGCCAGCAGCCAAGGGGCTTTATACAATGAGCAGTTCTTC CASSQGALYNEQFF
TRBJ2-3 . TRBV19 . TGTGCCAGTAGTTCCCGACAGCCCCGGGATACGCAGTATTTT CASSSRQPRDTQYF
TRBJ2-1 . TRBV28 . TGTGCCAGCAGTTTCGGGGGGCGTGAGCAGTTCTTC CASSFGGREQFF
TRBJ1-3 . TRBV2 . TGTGCCAGCAGTATCCGGGGAAATAATGGTGGAAACACCATATATTTT CASSIRGNNGGNTIYF
TRBJ2-5 . TRBV12-3/TRBV12-4 TRBD2 TGTGCCAGCACCGGGGGGGCCGGGGAGACCCAGTACTTC CASTGGAGETQYF
TRBJ2-7 . TRBV5-1 . TGCGCCAGCAGCTTGTTCATGGGAAATGCCGGCTACGAGCAGTACTTC CASSLFMGNAGYEQYF
TRBJ2-2 . TRBV6-5 TRBD1 TGTGCCAGCAGGCGGGGACAGGGCCCCACCGGGGAGCTGTTTTTT CASRRGQGPTGELFF
TRBJ2-3 . TRBV5-6 . TGTGCCAGCAGCCTGAGAAGGACATCAGATACGCAGTATTTT CASSLRRTSDTQYF
TRBJ2-7 . TRBV6-2/TRBV6-3 . TGTGCCAGCAGTTGGGGCGAGGGGACCTACGAGCAGTACTTC CASSWGEGTYEQYF
TRBJ2-7 . TRBV18 . TGTGCCAGCACCGCGTCCACCTCCTACGAGCAGTACTTC CASTASTSYEQYF
TRBJ2-2 . TRBV5-1 . TGCGCCAGCAAAAGGGAAGGGGGATACACCGGGGAGCTGTTTTTT CASKREGGYTGELFF
TRBJ2-1 . TRBV6-2/TRBV6-3 TRBD2 TGTGCCAGCAGTTACTACCCGGGACTAGCGGGACCTAGCTCCTACAATGAGCAGTTCTTC CASSYYPGLAGPSSYNEQFF
TRBJ2-1 . TRBV27 . TGTGCCAGCAGTCCAATAGCGTACTCCAATGAGCAGTTCTTC CASSPIAYSNEQFF
TRBJ2-6 . TRBV19 . TGTGCCAGTAGTATAACAGGGTCTGGGGCCAACGTCCTGACTTTC CASSITGSGANVLTF
TRBJ1-1 few TRBV3-1/TRBV3-2 TRBD1 TGTGCCAGCAGCCAGCCGGGACAGGGGGCTGAAGCTTTCTTT CASSQPGQGAEAFF
TRBJ2-5 . TRBV5-6 TRBD1 TGTGCCAGCAGTACGGGGGACAGGGAAGAGGTGGAGACCCAGTACTTC CASSTGDREEVETQYF
TRBJ1-5 . TRBV24-1 . TGTGCCACCAGTGATTCCACCGGTCAGCCCCAGCATTTT CATSDSTGQPQHF
TRBJ1-2 few TRBV5-6 . TGTGCCAGCAGCGTTTGGGAGGGGGTTGATGGCTACACCTTC CASSVWEGVDGYTF
TRBJ2-2 . TRBV10-3 . TGTGCCAGCGGATTCACCGGGGAGCTGTTTTTT CASGFTGELFF
TRBJ1-1 . TRBV6-8 . TGTGCCAGCAGTATGCCCTACAGGCCAGCACCCGTAATGAACACTGAAGCTTTCTTT CASSMPYRPAPVMNTEAFF
TRBJ1-2 . TRBV28 . TGTGCCAGCAGTCCCCCCGAGCCGTATGGCTACACCTTC CASSPPEPYGYTF
TRBJ1-6 . TRBV9 TRBD1 TGTGCCAGCAGCCCCGACGGTGCAGGGACAGATTCACCCCTCCACTTT CASSPDGAGTDSPLHF
TRBJ2-5 . TRBV9 . TGTGCCAGCAGCGTATCCGAGTACGGCACAAGGGAGACCCAGTACTTC CASSVSEYGTRETQYF
TRBJ2-5 . TRBV7-3 . TGTGCCAGCAGCTCAGGAGAGACCCAGTACTTC CASSSGETQYF
TRBJ2-7 . TRBV7-3 . TGTGCCAGCAGCTTAAGACGAGGAAGCTCCTACGAGCAGTACTTC CASSLRRGSSYEQYF
TRBJ1-1 . TRBV7-9 . TGTGCCAGCAGCTTCGGGGTTGAACTTGGCGCTTTCTTT CASSFGVELGAFF